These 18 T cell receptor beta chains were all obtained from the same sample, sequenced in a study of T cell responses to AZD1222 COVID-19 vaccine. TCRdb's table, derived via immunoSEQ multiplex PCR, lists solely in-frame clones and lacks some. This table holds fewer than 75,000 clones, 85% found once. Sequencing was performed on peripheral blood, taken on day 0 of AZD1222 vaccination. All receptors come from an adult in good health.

The CDR3 sequence is CASPGQANYGYTF. The CDR3 coding sequence is TGTGCCAGCCCTGGACAGGCTAACTATGGCTACACCTTC. V usage is TRBV18 and J usage is TRBJ1-2, with 7 bases identical to TRBD1. The CDR3 has 13 amino acids. V was pared by 8 bases and J by 0 bases, with 3 bases of the junction left unmatched. CDR1 and CDR2 (germline): KGHSH, LQKENI.

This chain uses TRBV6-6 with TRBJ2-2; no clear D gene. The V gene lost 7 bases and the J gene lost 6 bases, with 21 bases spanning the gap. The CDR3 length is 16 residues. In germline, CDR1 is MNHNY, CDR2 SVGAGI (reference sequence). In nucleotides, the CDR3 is TGTGCCAGCACCCCGAAGATTGCCGGGTTCGCCGGGGAGCTGTTTTTT. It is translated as CASTPKIAGFAGELFF.

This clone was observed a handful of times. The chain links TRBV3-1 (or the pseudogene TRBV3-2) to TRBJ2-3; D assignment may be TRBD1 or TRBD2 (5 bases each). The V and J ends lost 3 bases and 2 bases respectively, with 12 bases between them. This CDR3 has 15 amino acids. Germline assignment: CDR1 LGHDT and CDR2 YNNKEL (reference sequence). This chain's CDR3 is CASSQWGRDTDTQYF. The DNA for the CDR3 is TGTGCCAGCAGCCAGTGGGGACGGGACACAGATACGCAGTATTTT.

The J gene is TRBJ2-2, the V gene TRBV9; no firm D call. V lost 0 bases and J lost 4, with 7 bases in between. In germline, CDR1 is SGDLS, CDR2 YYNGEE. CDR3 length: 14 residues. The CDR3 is CASSVGPSTGELFF. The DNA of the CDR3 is TGTGCCAGCAGCGTAGGGCCAAGCACCGGGGAGCTGTTTTTT.

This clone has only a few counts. The CDR3 protein is CASTPQGVNTEAFF. For the CDR3, the DNA is TGTGCCAGCACTCCACAGGGAGTGAACACTGAAGCTTTCTTT. The V gene is TRBV27, the J gene TRBJ1-1; possibly TRBD1 for D (6 bases). CDR3 size: 14 residues. Germline-derived CDR1 and CDR2 are MNHEY and SMNVEV (reference sequence). Trimming left V 7 bases short and J 0 bases short, with 12 bases between.

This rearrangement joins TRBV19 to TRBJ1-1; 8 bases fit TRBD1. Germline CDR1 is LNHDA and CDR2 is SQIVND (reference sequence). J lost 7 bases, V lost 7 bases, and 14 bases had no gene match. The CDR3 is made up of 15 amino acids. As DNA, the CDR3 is TGTGCCAGTACCTACCCCAGCAGGGGGCGTGATGAAGCTTTCTTT. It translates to CASTYPSRGRDEAFF.

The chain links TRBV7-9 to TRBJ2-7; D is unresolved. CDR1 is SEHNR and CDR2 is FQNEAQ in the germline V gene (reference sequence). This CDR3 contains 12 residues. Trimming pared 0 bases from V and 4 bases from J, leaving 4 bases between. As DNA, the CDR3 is TGTGCCAGCAGCTTAGCGCGGTACGAGCAGTACTTC. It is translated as CASSLARYEQYF. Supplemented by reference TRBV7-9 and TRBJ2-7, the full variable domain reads DTGVSQNPRHKITKRGQNVTFRCDPISEHNRLYWYRQTLGQGPEFLTYFQNEAQLEKSRLLSDRFSAERPKGSFSTLEIQRTEQGDSAMYLCASSLARYEQYFGPGTRLTVT.

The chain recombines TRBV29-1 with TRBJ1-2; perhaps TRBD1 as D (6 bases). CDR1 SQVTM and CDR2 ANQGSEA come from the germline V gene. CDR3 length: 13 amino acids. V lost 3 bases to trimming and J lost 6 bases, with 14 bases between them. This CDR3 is CSVDSQGKNGYTF. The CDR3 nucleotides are TGCAGCGTTGACTCCCAGGGGAAAAATGGCTACACCTTC.

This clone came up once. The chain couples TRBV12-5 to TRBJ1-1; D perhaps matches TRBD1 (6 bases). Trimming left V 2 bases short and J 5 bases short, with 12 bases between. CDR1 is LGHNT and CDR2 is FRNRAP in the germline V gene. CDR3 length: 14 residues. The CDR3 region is CASGLLQGRTEAFF. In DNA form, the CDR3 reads TGTGCTAGTGGTTTGTTGCAGGGGAGAACTGAAGCTTTCTTT.

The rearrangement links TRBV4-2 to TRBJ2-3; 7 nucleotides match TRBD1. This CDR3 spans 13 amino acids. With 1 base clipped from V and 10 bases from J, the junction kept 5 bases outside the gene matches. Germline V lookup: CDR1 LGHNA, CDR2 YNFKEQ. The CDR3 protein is CASSQGGTASQYF. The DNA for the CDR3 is TGTGCCAGCAGCCAAGGGGGGACAGCCTCGCAGTATTTT.

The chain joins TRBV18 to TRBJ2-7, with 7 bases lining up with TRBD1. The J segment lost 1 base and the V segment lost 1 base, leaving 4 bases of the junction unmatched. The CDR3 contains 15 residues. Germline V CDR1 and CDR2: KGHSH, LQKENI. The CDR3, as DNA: TGTGCCAGCTCACCACGTGCCAGGGGGTCCTACGAGCAGTACTTC. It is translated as CASSPRARGSYEQYF.

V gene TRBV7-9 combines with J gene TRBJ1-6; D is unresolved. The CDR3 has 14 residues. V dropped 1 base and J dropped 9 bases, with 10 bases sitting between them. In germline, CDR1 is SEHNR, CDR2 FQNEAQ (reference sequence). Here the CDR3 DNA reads TGTGCCAGCAGCTTAGAAGGGATTGTTTCACCCCTCCACTTT. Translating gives CASSLEGIVSPLHF.

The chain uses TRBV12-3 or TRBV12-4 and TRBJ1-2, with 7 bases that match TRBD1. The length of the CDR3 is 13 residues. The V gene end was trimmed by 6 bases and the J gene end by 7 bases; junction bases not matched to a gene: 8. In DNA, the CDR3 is TGTGCCAGCAGCTCCACAGGGGCGGGTGGCTACACCTTC. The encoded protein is CASSSTGAGGYTF.

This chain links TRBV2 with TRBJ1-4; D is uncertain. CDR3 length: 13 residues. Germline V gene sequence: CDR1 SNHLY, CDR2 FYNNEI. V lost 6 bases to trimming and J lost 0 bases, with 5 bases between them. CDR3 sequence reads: CASRKTTNEKLFF. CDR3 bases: TGTGCCAGCAGGAAGACAACTAATGAAAAACTGTTTTTT.

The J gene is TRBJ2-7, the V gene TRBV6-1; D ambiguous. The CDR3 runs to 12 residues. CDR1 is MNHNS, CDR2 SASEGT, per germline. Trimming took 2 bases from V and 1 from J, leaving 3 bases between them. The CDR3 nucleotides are TGTGCCAGCAGTGAATGGTCCTACGAGCAGTACTTC. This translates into CASSEWSYEQYF.

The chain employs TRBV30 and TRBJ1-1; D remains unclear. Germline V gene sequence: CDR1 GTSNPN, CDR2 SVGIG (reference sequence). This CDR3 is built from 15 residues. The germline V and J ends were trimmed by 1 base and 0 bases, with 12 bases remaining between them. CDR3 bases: TGTGCCTGGAGTGCACCCGGACGGATGAACACTGAAGCTTTCTTT. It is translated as CAWSAPGRMNTEAFF.

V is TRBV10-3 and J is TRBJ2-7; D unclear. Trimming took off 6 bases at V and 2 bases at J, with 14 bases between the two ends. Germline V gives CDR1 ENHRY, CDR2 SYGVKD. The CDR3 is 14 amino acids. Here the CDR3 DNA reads TGTGCCATCAGCGGTTCGGCCGAGGCCTACGAGCAGTACTTC. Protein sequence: CAISGSAEAYEQYF.

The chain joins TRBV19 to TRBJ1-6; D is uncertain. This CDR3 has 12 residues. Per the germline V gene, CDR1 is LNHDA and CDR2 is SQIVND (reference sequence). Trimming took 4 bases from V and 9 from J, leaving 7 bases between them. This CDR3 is CASSTAPSPLHF. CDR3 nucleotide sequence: TGTGCCAGTAGTACTGCCCCTTCACCCCTCCACTTT.